The subject of this entry is one TCR beta chain. The sample is drawn from a study of blood T cell repertoires in COVID-19. CDR1 MDHEN and CDR2 SYDVKM come from the germline V gene. Trimming removed 3 bases from V and 3 bases from J; junction bases left unmatched: 2. The CDR3 has 15 amino acids. Sequenced by immunoSEQ multiplex PCR; TCRdb stores in-frame clones only, minus some. The table includes about 220,000 clones, around four fifths detected once. The chain links TRBV28 to TRBJ1-3; TRBD1 agrees at 10 bases. This clonotype originated in an older woman with COVID-19, enrolled during active disease. Sequenced: peripheral blood. The CDR3 nucleotides are TGTGCCAGCAGTTTGGACAGGGGGTATGGAAACACCATATATTTT. Amino acids: CASSLDRGYGNTIYF. Complete variable domain (other parts from reference TRBV28 and TRBJ1-3): DVKVTQSSRYLVKRTGEKVFLECVQDMDHENMFWYRQDPGLGLRLIYFSYDVKMKEKGDIPEGYSVSREKKERFSLILESASTNQTSMYLCASSLDRGYGNTIYFGEGSWLTVV.